These 10 T cell receptor beta chains share one sample of origin, sequenced in a study of immune characterization of retroperitoneal liposarcoma. TCRdb passed the PCR reads through MiXCR, listing each CDR3 protein once. The sample comprises thousands of distinct CDR3 sequences, around a third of which are singletons, and around 24% rests with the top ten. Sequencing was carried out using tumor tissue. The receptors shown here come from a male donor with retroperitoneal liposarcoma.

By share, this clonotype ranks as medium-sized. The chain joins TRBV7-8 to TRBJ2-1; D call uncertain. The DNA end lines up better with TRBJ2-7; the J call may be wrong. This CDR3 comprises 14 residues. CDR1 SGHVS and CDR2 FQNEAQ come from the germline V gene. CDR3 nucleotide sequence: TGTGCCAGCAGCTTCGGGTCGTCTCCCCTGGAGCAGTACTTC. Its translation: CASSFGSSPLEQYF.

Sample share makes this clonotype medium-sized. The chain is built from TRBV7-2 and TRBJ2-1; 11 bases agree with TRBD1. The CDR3 runs to 19 residues. Germline lookup yields CDR1 SGHTA and CDR2 FQGNSA. The V segment lost 5 bases and the J segment 3 bases; nucleotides outside the gene matches: 15. CDR3 sequence (DNA): TGTGCCAGCAGCCACCTAGGACAGGGGGCTGGCCCTTACTACAATGAGCAGTTCTTC. This gives the protein CASSHLGQGAGPYYNEQFF.

The rearrangement joins TRBV6-6 to TRBJ2-1, with a tentative D call TRBD2 (7 bases). V shed 7 bases and J shed 13 bases, with 26 bases lying between them. Germline CDR1 reads MNHNY; CDR2 reads SVGAGI (reference sequence). The CDR3 runs 15 residues. The CDR3 nucleotides read TGTGCCAGCACGGGCCACAGGGAGGGCCAAGAGACCCAGTTCTTC. This codes for CASTGHREGQETQFF.

This chain uses TRBV6-5 with TRBJ2-1; the match to TRBD2 covers 8 bases. Near its end, the DNA agrees better with TRBJ2-7, so the J call may be wrong. CDR3 length: 15 residues. Germline V CDR1 and CDR2: MNHEY, SVGAGI. The CDR3 protein is CASSYTSGFFDEQYF. The DNA for the CDR3 is TGTGCCAGCAGTTACACTAGCGGCTTTTTCGATGAGCAGTACTTC.

The chain has TRBV6-5 and TRBJ2-1; 9 bases are shared with TRBD2. With the DNA end fitting TRBJ2-7 better, the J assignment may be wrong. From germline, CDR1 is MNHEY and CDR2 SVGAGI. The CDR3 is 18 amino acids. The DNA of the CDR3 is TGTGCCAGCACCGGATGGGATGTACTAGCGGGTGAAACCTACGAGCAGTACTTC. This encodes CASTGWDVLAGETYEQYF.

This clonotype occurred a few times. V and J are TRBV12-3 or TRBV12-4 and TRBJ2-1; 8 bases are a match to TRBD2. Unmatched junction bases numbered 7, after V lost 7 bases and J lost 5 bases. The CDR3 sequence is 14 residues long. The CDR3 coding sequence is TGTGCCAGCACGGTAGCGGGGAGTAACAATGAGCAGTTCTTC. This translates into CASTVAGSNNEQFF.

V gene TRBV6-6 combines with J gene TRBJ2-7, with D unclear. This CDR3 has 13 residues. CDR1 and CDR2 (germline): MNHNY, SVGAGI (reference sequence). The ends were cut back, 5 bases at V and 3 bases at J, with 11 bases in the middle. CDR3: CASSGGSLYEQYF. CDR3 nucleotides: TGTGCCAGCAGTGGCGGCAGCCTCTACGAGCAGTACTTC.

This clonotype is judged large. The chain couples TRBV27 to TRBJ2-5; maybe TRBD2 (6 bases). The CDR3 sequence is 15 residues long. Germline lookup yields CDR1 MNHEY and CDR2 SMNVEV (reference sequence). Trimming left V 3 bases short and J 2 bases short, with 13 bases between. This CDR3 is CASSLGRGLQETQYF. DNA for the CDR3: TGTGCCAGCAGTTTGGGGCGGGGCCTACAAGAGACCCAGTACTTC.

In this sample, this clonotype turned up a few times. The chain combines TRBV6-1 with TRBJ2-1; TRBD2 aligns across 7 bases. Trimming at V came to 10 bases and at J to 10 bases, leaving 10 bases not matched to a gene. The germline V gene has CDR1 MNHNS and CDR2 SASEGT. The CDR3 consists of 12 residues. CDR3 protein: CATMRGRSEQFF. The CDR3 DNA reads as TGTGCCACAATGCGGGGGAGAAGCGAGCAGTTCTTC.

V and J are TRBV7-2 and TRBJ2-3; no clear D gene. This CDR3 spans 13 amino acids. The germline gives CDR1 SGHTA, CDR2 FQGNSA. Trimming removed 5 bases from V and 3 bases from J, with 9 bases in between. The DNA of the CDR3 is TGTGCCAGCAGCCTCAGACAAACAGATACGCAGTATTTT. Its translation is CASSLRQTDTQYF.